Given below is one T cell receptor beta chain in context. Its antigen remains unidentified. The data originate from a study of T cell responses to AZD1222 COVID-19 vaccine. Study background: Second doses were pooled across both intervals (about 4 or about 12 weeks). Study-level results: Across the whole spike, CD4 TCRs peaked at regions 160-218 and 743-854. After the peak T cell response, and only then, were repertoires sampled. Among spike-specific TCRs, nearly half reportedly target unmutated variant regions.

Sequencing was performed with immunoSEQ multiplex PCR; in TCRdb, only in-frame clones are kept and a portion is missing. There are some 120,000 clones in the sample; more than 80% occur only once, and under 5% lies in the top ten. CDR1 and CDR2 (germline): SGHNT, YYREEE (reference sequence). V shed 0 bases and J shed 6 bases, with 12 bases lying between them. The CDR3 totals 15 residues. The chain uses TRBV5-4 and TRBJ1-4; D is possibly TRBD1 (5 bases). The clonotype comes from an adult in good health. This specimen was peripheral blood, taken on day 0 of AZD1222 vaccination. The CDR3 DNA sequence: TGTGCCAGCAGCTTGGGCCAGGGCAGGGATGAAAAACTGTTTTTT. The encoded protein is CASSLGQGRDEKLFF. The entire variable domain, with the rest obtained from reference TRBV5-4 and TRBJ1-4, is as follows: ETGVTQSPTHLIKTRGQQVTLRCSSQSGHNTVSWYQQALGQGPQFIFQYYREEENGRGNFPPRFSGLQFPNYSSELNVNALELDDSALYLCASSLGQGRDEKLFFGSGTQLSVL.